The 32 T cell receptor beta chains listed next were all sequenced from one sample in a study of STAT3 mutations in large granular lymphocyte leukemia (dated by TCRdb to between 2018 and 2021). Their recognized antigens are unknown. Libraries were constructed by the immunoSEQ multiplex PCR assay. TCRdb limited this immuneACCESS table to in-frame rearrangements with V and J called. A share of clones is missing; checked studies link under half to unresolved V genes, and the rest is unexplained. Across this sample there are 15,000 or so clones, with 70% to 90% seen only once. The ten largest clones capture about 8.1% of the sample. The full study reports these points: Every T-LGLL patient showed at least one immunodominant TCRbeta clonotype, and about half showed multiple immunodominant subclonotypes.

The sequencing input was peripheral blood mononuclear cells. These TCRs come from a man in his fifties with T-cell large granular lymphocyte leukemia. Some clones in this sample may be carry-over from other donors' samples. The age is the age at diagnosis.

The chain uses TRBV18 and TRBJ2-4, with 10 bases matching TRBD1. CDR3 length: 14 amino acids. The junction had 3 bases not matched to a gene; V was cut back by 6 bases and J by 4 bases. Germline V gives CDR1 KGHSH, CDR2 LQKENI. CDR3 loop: CASSRGQGKNIQYF. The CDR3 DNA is TGTGCCAGCTCCCGGGGACAGGGGAAAAACATTCAGTACTTC.

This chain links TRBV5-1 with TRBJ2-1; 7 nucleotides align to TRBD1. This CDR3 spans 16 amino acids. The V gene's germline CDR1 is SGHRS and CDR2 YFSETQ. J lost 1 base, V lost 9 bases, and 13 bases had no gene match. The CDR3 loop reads CATQTGRGTSYNEQFF. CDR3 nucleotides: TGCGCCACCCAGACAGGGCGCGGAACGTCCTACAATGAGCAGTTCTTC. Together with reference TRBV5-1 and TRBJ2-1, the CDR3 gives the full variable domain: KAGVTQTPRYLIKTRGQQVTLSCSPISGHRSVSWYQQTPGQGLQFLFEYFSETQRNKGNFPGRFSGRQFSNSRSEMNVSTLELGDSALYLCATQTGRGTSYNEQFFGPGTRLTVL.

This CDR3 reads CASSYSGELSYNEQFF. The CDR3 DNA sequence: TGTGCCAGCAGTTATTCCGGGGAGCTCTCCTACAATGAGCAGTTCTTC. The chain employs TRBV6-5 and TRBJ2-1; D is perhaps TRBD2 (5 bases). The CDR3 is made up of 16 amino acids. The V gene's germline CDR1 is MNHEY and CDR2 SVGAGI. The germline V and J ends were trimmed by 3 bases and 0 bases, with 12 bases remaining between them.

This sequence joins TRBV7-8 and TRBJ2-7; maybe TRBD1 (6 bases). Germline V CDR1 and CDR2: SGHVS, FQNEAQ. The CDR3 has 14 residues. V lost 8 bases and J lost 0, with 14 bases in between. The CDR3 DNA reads TGTGCCAGCTCAACCGGGACACGCTCCTACGAGCAGTACTTC. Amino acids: CASSTGTRSYEQYF.

CDR3 DNA: TGCGCCAGCAGCCAGGAAACCGGGCCCTCATCCACGGAAAAACTGTTTTTT. Amino acids: CASSQETGPSSTEKLFF. The V and J genes are TRBV4-3 and TRBJ1-4; D unclear. Trimming took 3 bases from V and 8 from J, leaving 22 bases between them. Germline CDR1 is LGHNA and CDR2 is YSLEER. The CDR3 is 17 amino acids.

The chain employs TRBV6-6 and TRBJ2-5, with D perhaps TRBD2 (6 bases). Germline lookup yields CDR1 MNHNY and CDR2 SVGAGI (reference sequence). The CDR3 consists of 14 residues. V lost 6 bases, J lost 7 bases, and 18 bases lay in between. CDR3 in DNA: TGTGCCAGCAGCCCGTCCGGGAGCGTTGGGACCCAGTACTTC. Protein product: CASSPSGSVGTQYF.

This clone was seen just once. CDR3 in DNA: TGTGCCAGCAGCCGACCTGGCTCTGGGGCCAACGTCCTGACTTTC. It specifies CASSRPGSGANVLTF. The V call is TRBV6-5, the J call TRBJ2-6; D remains unclear. V was pared by 6 bases and J by 0 bases, with 9 bases between. The CDR3 sequence is 15 residues long. In germline, CDR1 is MNHEY, CDR2 SVGAGI.

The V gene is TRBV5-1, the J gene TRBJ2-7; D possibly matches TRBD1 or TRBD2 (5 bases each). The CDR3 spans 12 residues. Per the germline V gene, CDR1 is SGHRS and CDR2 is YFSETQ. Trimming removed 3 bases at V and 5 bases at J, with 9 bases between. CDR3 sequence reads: CASSSGADEQYF. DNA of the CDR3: TGCGCCAGCAGCTCCGGGGCCGACGAGCAGTACTTC.

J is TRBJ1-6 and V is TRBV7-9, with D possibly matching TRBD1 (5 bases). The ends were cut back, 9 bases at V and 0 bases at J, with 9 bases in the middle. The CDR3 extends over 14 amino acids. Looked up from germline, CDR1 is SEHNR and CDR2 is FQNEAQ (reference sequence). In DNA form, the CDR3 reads TGTGCCAGGGTGGGGGGCTCCTATAATTCACCCCTCCACTTT. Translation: CARVGGSYNSPLHF.

The CDR3, as DNA: TGTGCCAGCAGCGTAGGCGGTCACGGGGAGCTGTTTTTT. Translated: CASSVGGHGELFF. V is TRBV9 and J is TRBJ2-2; D ambiguous. Deletions cut 0 bases from V and 7 bases from J, with 7 bases between. Germline CDR1 SGDLS, CDR2 YYNGEE. This CDR3 is 13 amino acids long.

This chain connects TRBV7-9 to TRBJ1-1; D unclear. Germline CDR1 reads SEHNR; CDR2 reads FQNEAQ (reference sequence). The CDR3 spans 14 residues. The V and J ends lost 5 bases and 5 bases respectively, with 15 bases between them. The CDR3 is CASSRGLGGTEAFF. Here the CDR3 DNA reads TGTGCCAGCAGCCGCGGTCTTGGAGGGACTGAAGCTTTCTTT.

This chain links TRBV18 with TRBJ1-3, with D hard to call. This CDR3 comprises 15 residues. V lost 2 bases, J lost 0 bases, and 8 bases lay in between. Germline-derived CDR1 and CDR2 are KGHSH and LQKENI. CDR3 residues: CASSPVRDSGNTIYF. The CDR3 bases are TGTGCCAGCTCACCAGTGAGAGACTCTGGAAACACCATATATTTT.

The CDR3 bases are TGTGCCAGCTCACAGGGGAAGGATCAGCCCCAGCATTTT. It is translated as CASSQGKDQPQHF. This chain uses TRBV18 with TRBJ1-5, with D perhaps matching TRBD1 (5 bases). The germline V and J ends were trimmed by 4 bases and 5 bases, with 9 bases remaining between them. This CDR3 spans 13 amino acids. The germline CDR1 and CDR2 sequences are KGHSH and LQKENI.

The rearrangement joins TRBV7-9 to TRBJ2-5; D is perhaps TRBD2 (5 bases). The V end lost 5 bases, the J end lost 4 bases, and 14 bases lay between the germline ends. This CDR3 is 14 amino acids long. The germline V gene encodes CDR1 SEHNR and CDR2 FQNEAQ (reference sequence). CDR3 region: CASSNRGRRETQYF. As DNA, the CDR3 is TGTGCCAGCAGCAACCGCGGGCGGAGAGAGACCCAGTACTTC.

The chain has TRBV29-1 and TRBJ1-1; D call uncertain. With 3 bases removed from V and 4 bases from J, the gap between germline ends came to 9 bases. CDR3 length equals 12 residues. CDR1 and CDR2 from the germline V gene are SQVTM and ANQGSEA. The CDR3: CSVDGRVTEAFF. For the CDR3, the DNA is TGCAGCGTTGATGGACGTGTCACTGAAGCTTTCTTT. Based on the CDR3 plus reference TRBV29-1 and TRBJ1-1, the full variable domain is SAVISQKPSRDICQRGTSLTIQCQVDSQVTMMFWYRQQPGQSLTLIATANQGSEATYESGFVIDKFPISRPNLTFSTLTVSNMSPEDSSIYLCSVDGRVTEAFFGQGTRLTVV.

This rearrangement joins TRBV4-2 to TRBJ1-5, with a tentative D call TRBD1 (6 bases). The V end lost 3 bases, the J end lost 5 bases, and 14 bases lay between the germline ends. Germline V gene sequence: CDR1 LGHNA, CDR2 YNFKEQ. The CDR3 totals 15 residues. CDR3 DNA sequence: TGTGCCAGCAGCCAGGAGGGGGGACGGGATCAGCCCCAGCATTTT. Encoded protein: CASSQEGGRDQPQHF.

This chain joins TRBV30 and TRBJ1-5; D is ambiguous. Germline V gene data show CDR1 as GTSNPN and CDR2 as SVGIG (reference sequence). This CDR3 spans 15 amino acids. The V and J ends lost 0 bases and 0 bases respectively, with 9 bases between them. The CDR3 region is CAWSVGSYSNQPQHF. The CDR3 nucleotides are TGTGCCTGGAGTGTTGGGAGTTATAGCAATCAGCCCCAGCATTTT.

CDR3 loop: CASSQATRRTQYF. DNA for the CDR3: TGCGCCAGCAGCCAAGCGACCAGACGAACGCAGTATTTT. V is TRBV4-3 and J is TRBJ2-3; D not certain. This CDR3 contains 13 residues. Trimming took 1 base from V and 9 from J, leaving 11 bases between them. CDR1 is LGHNA and CDR2 is YSLEER in the germline V gene.

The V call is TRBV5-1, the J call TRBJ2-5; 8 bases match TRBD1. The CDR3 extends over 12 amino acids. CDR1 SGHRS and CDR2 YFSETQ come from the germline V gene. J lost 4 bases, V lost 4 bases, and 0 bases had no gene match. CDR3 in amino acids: CASSTGGETQYF. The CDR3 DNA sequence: TGCGCCAGCAGCACAGGGGGAGAGACCCAGTACTTC.

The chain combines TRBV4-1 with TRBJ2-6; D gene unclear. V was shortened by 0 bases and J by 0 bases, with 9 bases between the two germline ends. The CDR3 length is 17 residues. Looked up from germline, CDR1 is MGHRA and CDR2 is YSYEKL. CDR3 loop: CASSQDGQLSGANVLTF. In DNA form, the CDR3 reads TGCGCCAGCAGCCAAGATGGTCAGCTCTCTGGGGCCAACGTCCTGACTTTC.

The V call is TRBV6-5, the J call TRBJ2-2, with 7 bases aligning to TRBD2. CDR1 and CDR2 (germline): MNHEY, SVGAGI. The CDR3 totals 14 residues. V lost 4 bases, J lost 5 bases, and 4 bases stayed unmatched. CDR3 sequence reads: CASSSPGGTGELFF. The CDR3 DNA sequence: TGTGCCAGCAGTTCCCCCGGGGGGACCGGGGAGCTGTTTTTT.

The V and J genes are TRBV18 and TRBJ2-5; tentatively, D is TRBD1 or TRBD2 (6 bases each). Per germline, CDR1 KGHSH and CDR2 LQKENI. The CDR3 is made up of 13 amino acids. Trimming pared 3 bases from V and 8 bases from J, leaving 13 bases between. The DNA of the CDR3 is TGTGCCAGCTCACCCCAAAGGGGGGAAACCCAGTACTTC. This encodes CASSPQRGETQYF.

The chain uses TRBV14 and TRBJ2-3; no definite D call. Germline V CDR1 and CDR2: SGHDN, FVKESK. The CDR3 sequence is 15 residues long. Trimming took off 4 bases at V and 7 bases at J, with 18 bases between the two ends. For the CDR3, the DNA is TGTGCCAGCAGCCCCCTGGCCGGGCCTCGTAATACGCAGTATTTT. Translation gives CASSPLAGPRNTQYF.

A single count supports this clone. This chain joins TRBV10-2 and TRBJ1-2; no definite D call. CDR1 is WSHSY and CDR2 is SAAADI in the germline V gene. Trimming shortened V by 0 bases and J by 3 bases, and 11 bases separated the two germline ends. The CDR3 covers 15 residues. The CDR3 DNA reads TGCGCCAGCAGTGAGTCGTCTACTACGGACTATGGCTACACCTTC. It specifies CASSESSTTDYGYTF.

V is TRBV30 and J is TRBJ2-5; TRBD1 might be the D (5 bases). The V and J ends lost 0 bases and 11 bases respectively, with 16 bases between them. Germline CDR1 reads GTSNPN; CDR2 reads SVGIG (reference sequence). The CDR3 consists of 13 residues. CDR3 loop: CAWSVGPGKAQYF. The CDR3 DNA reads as TGTGCCTGGAGTGTCGGTCCAGGGAAGGCTCAGTACTTC.

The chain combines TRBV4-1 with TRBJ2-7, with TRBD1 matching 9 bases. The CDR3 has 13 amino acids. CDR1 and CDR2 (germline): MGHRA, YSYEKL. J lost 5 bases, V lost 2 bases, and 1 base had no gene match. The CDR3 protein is CASSQRTGDEQYF. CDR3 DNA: TGCGCCAGCAGCCAAAGGACAGGGGACGAGCAGTACTTC.

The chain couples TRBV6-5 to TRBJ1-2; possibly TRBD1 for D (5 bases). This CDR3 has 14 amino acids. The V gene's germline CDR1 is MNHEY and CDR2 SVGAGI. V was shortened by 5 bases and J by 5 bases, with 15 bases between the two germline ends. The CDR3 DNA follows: TGTGCCAGCAGTCCGTCCGGGGCCTCATATGGCTACACCTTC. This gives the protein CASSPSGASYGYTF.

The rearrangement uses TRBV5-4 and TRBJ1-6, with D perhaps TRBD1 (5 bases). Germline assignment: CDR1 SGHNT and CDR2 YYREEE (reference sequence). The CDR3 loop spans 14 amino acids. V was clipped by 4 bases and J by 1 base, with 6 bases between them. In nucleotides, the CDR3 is TGTGCCAGCAGCGGACAATCCTATAATTCACCCCTCCACTTT. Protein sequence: CASSGQSYNSPLHF.

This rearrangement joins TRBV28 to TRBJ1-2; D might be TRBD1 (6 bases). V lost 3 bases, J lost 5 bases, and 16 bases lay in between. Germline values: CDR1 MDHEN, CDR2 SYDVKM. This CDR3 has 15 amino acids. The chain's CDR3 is CASSLPTGSRYGYTF. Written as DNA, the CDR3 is TGTGCCAGCAGTTTGCCTACAGGGTCGCGGTATGGCTACACCTTC.

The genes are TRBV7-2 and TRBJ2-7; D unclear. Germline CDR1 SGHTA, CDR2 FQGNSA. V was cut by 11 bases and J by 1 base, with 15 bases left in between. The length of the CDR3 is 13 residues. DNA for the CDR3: TGTGCCGGGCGACCGGACGGATCCTACGAGCAGTACTTC. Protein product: CAGRPDGSYEQYF.

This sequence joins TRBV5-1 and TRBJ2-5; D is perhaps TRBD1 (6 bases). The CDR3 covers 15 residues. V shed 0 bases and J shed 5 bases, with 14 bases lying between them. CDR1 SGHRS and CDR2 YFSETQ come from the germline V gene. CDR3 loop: CASSLAYRAGETQYF. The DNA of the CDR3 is TGCGCCAGCAGCTTGGCCTACAGGGCTGGCGAGACCCAGTACTTC.

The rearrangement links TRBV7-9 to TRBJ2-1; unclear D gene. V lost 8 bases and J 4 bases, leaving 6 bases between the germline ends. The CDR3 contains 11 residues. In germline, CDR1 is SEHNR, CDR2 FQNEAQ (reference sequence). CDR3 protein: CASRRYNEQFF. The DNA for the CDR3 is TGTGCCAGCCGAAGGTACAATGAGCAGTTCTTC.